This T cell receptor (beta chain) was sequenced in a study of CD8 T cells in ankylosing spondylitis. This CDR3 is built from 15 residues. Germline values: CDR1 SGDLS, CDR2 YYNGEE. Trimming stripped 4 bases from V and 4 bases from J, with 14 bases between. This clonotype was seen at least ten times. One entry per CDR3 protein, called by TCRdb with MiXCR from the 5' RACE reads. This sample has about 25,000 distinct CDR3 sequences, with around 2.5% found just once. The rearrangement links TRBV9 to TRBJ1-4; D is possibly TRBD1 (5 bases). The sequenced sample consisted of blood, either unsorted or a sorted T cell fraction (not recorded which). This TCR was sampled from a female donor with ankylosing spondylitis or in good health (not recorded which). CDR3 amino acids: CASSSLQGDNEKLFF. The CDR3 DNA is TGTGCCAGCAGCTCACTCCAGGGAGATAATGAAAAACTGTTTTTT.